This paragraph covers one T cell receptor (beta chain) sequence. V gave up 3 bases and J gave up 8 bases; unmatched junction bases: 10. The CDR3 extends over 14 amino acids. Germline CDR1 SGHNT, CDR2 YYREEE (reference sequence). The assay was immunoSEQ multiplex PCR, and TCRdb's table has in-frame clones only and misses some. The sample holds approximately 97,000 clones, about nine tenths seen once. The data derive from a study of control samples from healthy donors and cancer patients. The receptor was derived from a human donor in good health. The donor label of this sample is uncertain. V gene TRBV5-4 combines with J gene TRBJ1-2; the match to TRBD1 covers 7 bases. Source material: blood. The CDR3 DNA sequence: TGTGCCAGCAGCTCAGGGACAGTTTCGCGGGGCTACACCTTC. Translation: CASSSGTVSRGYTF. The complete variable domain, with remaining parts taken from reference TRBV5-4 and TRBJ1-2, reads ETGVTQSPTHLIKTRGQQVTLRCSSQSGHNTVSWYQQALGQGPQFIFQYYREEENGRGNFPPRFSGLQFPNYSSELNVNALELDDSALYLCASSSGTVSRGYTFGSGTRLTVV.